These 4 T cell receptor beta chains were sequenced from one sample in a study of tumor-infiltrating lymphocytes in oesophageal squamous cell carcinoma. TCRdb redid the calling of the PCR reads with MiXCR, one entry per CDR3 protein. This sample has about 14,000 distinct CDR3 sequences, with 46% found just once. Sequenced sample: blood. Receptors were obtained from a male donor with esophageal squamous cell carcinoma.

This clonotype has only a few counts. In DNA, the CDR3 is TGTGCCAGCGGGGGGGGCACCAAAGAGACCCAGTACTTC. It specifies CASGGGTKETQYF. The chain carries TRBV7-8 and TRBJ2-5; maybe TRBD2 (7 bases). V lost 8 bases to trimming and J lost 3 bases, with 13 bases between them. From germline, CDR1 is SGHVS and CDR2 FQNEAQ. There are 13 residues in the CDR3. The complete variable domain, with remaining parts taken from reference TRBV7-8 and TRBJ2-5, reads GAGVSQSPRYKVAKRGQDVALRCDPISGHVSLFWYQQALGQGPEFLTYFQNEAQLDKSGLPSDRFFAERPEGSVSTLKIQRTQQEDSAVYLCASGGGTKETQYFGPGTRLLVL.

CDR3 sequence (DNA): TGCGCCAGCAGCTTCCAGGGCAACTATGGCTACACCTTC. Translated: CASSFQGNYGYTF. The chain has TRBV5-1 and TRBJ1-2, with D possibly TRBD1 on 5 matching bases. V lost 2 bases, J lost 2 bases, and 7 bases lay in between. Germline CDR1 reads SGHRS; CDR2 reads YFSETQ. This CDR3 comprises 13 residues.

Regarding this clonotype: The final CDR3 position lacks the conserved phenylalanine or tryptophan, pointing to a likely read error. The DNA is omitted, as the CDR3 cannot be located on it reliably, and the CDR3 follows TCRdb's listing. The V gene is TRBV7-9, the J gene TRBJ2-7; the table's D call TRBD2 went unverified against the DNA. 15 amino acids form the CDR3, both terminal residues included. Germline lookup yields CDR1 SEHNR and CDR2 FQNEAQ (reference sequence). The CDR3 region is CASSPHADYGYTFGS.

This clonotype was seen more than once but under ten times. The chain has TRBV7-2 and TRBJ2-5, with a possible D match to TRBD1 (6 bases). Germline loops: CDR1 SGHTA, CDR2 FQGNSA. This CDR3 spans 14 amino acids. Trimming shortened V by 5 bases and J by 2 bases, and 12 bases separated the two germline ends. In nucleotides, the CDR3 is TGTGCCAGCAGCAGTGGACAGCGACAAGAGACCCAGTACTTC. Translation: CASSSGQRQETQYF.